These 16 T cell receptor beta chains were all obtained from the same sample, sequenced in a study of beta chain features in type 1 diabetes. Study findings and constraints: Shortening that was moderate but significant affected the TCRB CDR3s of Type 1 diabetes patients in all four CD4+ subsets.

The study reverse transcribed the entire isolated RNA, so it sequenced expressed TCRB transcripts. Using immunoSEQ multiplex PCR, the repertoire was profiled, and TCRdb retains in-frame clones only, with some absent. The data contain about 180,000 clones, roughly 7.1% of them singletons. Their recognized antigens are unknown. Sequencing used central memory CD4+ T cells from blood. The receptors stem from a woman aged 40-49 years with type 1 diabetes.

The chain joins TRBV28 to TRBJ1-2; TRBD1 aligns across 9 bases. The V segment lost 8 bases and the J segment 8 bases; nucleotides outside the gene matches: 6. The CDR3 contains 12 residues. Germline V gives CDR1 MDHEN, CDR2 SYDVKM. The CDR3 region is CASATGGDGYTF. DNA for the CDR3: TGTGCCAGCGCTACAGGGGGCGACGGCTACACCTTC.

This clone came up many times. Other DNA sequences in this sample translate to the same CDR3. The rearrangement uses TRBV5-5 and TRBJ1-5; TRBD1 agrees at 7 bases. Unmatched junction bases numbered 3, after V lost 0 bases and J lost 6 bases. The CDR3 has 14 residues. Germline V gene lookup returns CDR1 SGHKS and CDR2 YYEKEE (reference sequence). CDR3 residues: CASSLEGGGQPQHF. Written as DNA, the CDR3 is TGTGCCAGCAGCTTGGAAGGGGGCGGTCAGCCCCAGCATTTT.

This CDR3 is CASSLPQGTEAFF. In DNA, the CDR3 is TGTGCCAGCAGCTTGCCACAGGGGACTGAAGCTTTCTTT. V and J are TRBV7-9 and TRBJ1-1; 7 bases agree with TRBD1. This CDR3 comprises 13 residues. The V and J ends lost 3 bases and 5 bases, in that order; junction bases with no gene match: 3. Germline V lookup: CDR1 SEHNR, CDR2 FQNEAQ (reference sequence).

This clone was seen more than once but under ten times. The rearrangement links TRBV5-6 to TRBJ1-2; 8 nucleotides match TRBD1. V gave up 4 bases and J gave up 0 bases; unmatched junction bases: 11. CDR3 size: 17 residues. Germline V gene lookup returns CDR1 SGHDT and CDR2 YYEEEE. CDR3 amino acids: CASSITGGYLSNYGYTF. CDR3 DNA: TGTGCCAGCAGCATTACAGGGGGGTACCTTTCTAACTATGGCTACACCTTC.

This clone was counted many times. The rearrangement joins TRBV29-1 to TRBJ2-5; unclear D gene. The germline V gene has CDR1 SQVTM and CDR2 ANQGSEA. This CDR3 has 13 amino acids. V dropped 0 bases and J dropped 7 bases, with 12 bases sitting between them. DNA for the CDR3: TGCAGCGTTGAAGATCTGGAGACCAGGACCCAGTACTTC. Protein: CSVEDLETRTQYF.

The chain is built from TRBV7-8 and TRBJ2-1; D is perhaps TRBD1 (6 bases). This CDR3 has 15 amino acids. The germline V gene has CDR1 SGHVS and CDR2 FQNEAQ. V gave up 1 base and J gave up 9 bases, with 16 bases separating them. The CDR3 reads CASSLGIGGIGEQFF. CDR3 DNA sequence: TGTGCCAGCAGCTTAGGTATAGGGGGTATCGGTGAGCAGTTCTTC.

The genes are TRBV5-1 and TRBJ1-1; D is possibly TRBD1 (6 bases). The CDR3 totals 14 residues. Between the trimmed V and J ends, which lost 4 bases and 1 base, there was a span of 11 bases. The germline V gene encodes CDR1 SGHRS and CDR2 YFSETQ. The CDR3 DNA sequence: TGCGCCAGCAGCATACAGGGTACGAACACTGAAGCTTTCTTT. Amino acids: CASSIQGTNTEAFF.

This clone has a handful of counts. Different DNA sequences within this sample yield the same CDR3. V gene TRBV7-2 combines with J gene TRBJ2-7, with D hard to call. Trimming cost V 5 bases and J 2 bases, with 7 bases left between them. The CDR3 is 12 amino acids. Germline-derived CDR1 and CDR2 are SGHTA and FQGNSA. In nucleotides, the CDR3 is TGTGCCAGCAGCCCCTCGGCCTACGAGCAGTACTTC. Residues: CASSPSAYEQYF.

The chain carries TRBV6-5 and TRBJ1-2; D unclear. The germline V and J ends were trimmed by 2 bases and 0 bases, with 13 bases remaining between them. Germline CDR1 MNHEY, CDR2 SVGAGI. The CDR3 is made up of 16 amino acids. The CDR3 sequence is CASSYGLIDSNYGYTF. CDR3 DNA sequence: TGTGCCAGCAGTTACGGCCTGATAGACTCTAACTATGGCTACACCTTC.

The genes are TRBV9 and TRBJ2-7; 7 bases line up with TRBD1. This CDR3 comprises 15 residues. CDR1 is SGDLS and CDR2 is YYNGEE in the germline V gene. The V segment lost 4 bases and the J segment 0 bases; nucleotides outside the gene matches: 7. CDR3: CASSPQGVSSYEQYF. CDR3 DNA: TGTGCCAGCAGCCCCCAGGGGGTCAGCTCCTACGAGCAGTACTTC.

The chain links TRBV11-3 to TRBJ2-3, with 9 bases that match TRBD2. J lost 1 base, V lost 4 bases, and 0 bases had no gene match. The CDR3 has 14 residues. Germline-derived CDR1 and CDR2 are SGHNT and YENEEA. The CDR3 is CASSSSGGTDTQYF. The CDR3 nucleotides read TGTGCCAGCAGCTCTAGCGGGGGCACAGATACGCAGTATTTT.

V gene TRBV6-6 combines with J gene TRBJ1-1; TRBD1 aligns across 9 bases. Germline assignment: CDR1 MNHNY and CDR2 SVGAGI (reference sequence). V was pared by 7 bases and J by 5 bases, with 5 bases of the junction left unmatched. There are 13 residues in the CDR3. CDR3 region: CASMRQGGTEAFF. The CDR3 DNA is TGTGCCAGCATGAGACAGGGGGGGACTGAAGCTTTCTTT.

The genes are TRBV4-3 and TRBJ2-1; 11 nucleotides align to TRBD2. Germline CDR1 LGHNA, CDR2 YSLEER. V lost 0 bases to trimming and J lost 5 bases; unmatched junction nucleotides: 6. The CDR3 is 17 amino acids. The CDR3 nucleotides are TGCGCCAGCAGCCAAGATCGGCTAGCGGGGGGTAACAATGAGCAGTTCTTC. Encoded protein: CASSQDRLAGGNNEQFF.

The rearrangement uses TRBV2 and TRBJ1-2; D remains unclear. The CDR3 contains 16 residues. The V gene's germline CDR1 is SNHLY and CDR2 FYNNEI. The V gene lost 8 bases and the J gene lost 0 bases, with 19 bases spanning the gap. The CDR3 coding sequence is TGTGCCAGCGTCCGGGAGGGAGCCCTAGCTAACTATGGCTACACCTTC. Protein: CASVREGALANYGYTF.

This clone has a handful of counts. The chain has TRBV11-1 and TRBJ1-1; D remains ambiguous. This CDR3 spans 13 amino acids. Trimming took off 7 bases at V and 0 bases at J, with 9 bases between the two ends. CDR1 SGHAT and CDR2 FQDESV come from the germline V gene (reference sequence). The CDR3 DNA is TGTGCCAGCACCCTCCTCCTGAACACTGAAGCTTTCTTT. Encoded protein: CASTLLLNTEAFF.

J is TRBJ2-7 and V is TRBV18, with D possibly TRBD1 on 6 matching bases. The CDR3 spans 16 residues. Per germline, CDR1 KGHSH and CDR2 LQKENI. The V and J ends lost 2 bases and 1 base respectively, with 15 bases between them. CDR3 region: CASSPRDTGRSYEQYF. CDR3 sequence (DNA): TGTGCCAGCTCACCAAGGGACACCGGCCGGTCCTACGAGCAGTACTTC.